The clone carrying this T cell receptor beta chain showed up just a few times. The protocol was immunoSEQ multiplex PCR, while the TCRdb copy is restricted to in-frame clones and leaves out a portion. Listed for the sample are 25,000 to 35,000 clones, none seen a single time. Deletions cut 1 base from V and 2 bases from J, with 12 bases between. CDR1 SGHTA and CDR2 FQGNSA come from the germline V gene. This CDR3 comprises 16 residues. The data originate from a study of T cells after posttransplantation cyclophosphamide. J is TRBJ1-5 and V is TRBV7-2; D perhaps matches TRBD1 (5 bases). The source material was PBMCs. The source is a woman in her fifties or sixties in good health, CMV-negative, and a related stem cell transplant donor. DNA of the CDR3: TGTGCCAGCAGCTTAGTAACAGGTTTTGGCAATCAGCCCCAGCATTTT. It yields the protein CASSLVTGFGNQPQHF.